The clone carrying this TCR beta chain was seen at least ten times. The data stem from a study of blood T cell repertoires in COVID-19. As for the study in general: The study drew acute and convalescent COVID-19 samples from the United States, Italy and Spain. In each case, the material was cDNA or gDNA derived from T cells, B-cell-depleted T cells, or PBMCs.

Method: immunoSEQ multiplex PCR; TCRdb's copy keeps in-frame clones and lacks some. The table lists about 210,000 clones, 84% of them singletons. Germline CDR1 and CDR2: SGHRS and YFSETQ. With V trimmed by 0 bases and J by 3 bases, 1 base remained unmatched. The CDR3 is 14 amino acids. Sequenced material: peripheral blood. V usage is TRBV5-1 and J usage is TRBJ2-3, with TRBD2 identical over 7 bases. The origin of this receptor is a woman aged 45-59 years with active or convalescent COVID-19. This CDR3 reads CASSLASGTDTQYF. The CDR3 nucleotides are TGCGCCAGCAGCTTGGCTAGCGGAACAGATACGCAGTATTTT. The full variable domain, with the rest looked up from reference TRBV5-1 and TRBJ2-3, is KAGVTQTPRYLIKTRGQQVTLSCSPISGHRSVSWYQQTPGQGLQFLFEYFSETQRNKGNFPGRFSGRQFSNSRSEMNVSTLELGDSALYLCASSLASGTDTQYFGPGTRLTVL.